The 5 T cell receptor beta chains below all came from one sample that was sequenced in a study of T-cell memory formation after mild COVID-19. TCRdb re-analysed the 5' RACE reads in MiXCR, keeping a single row per CDR3 protein. The sample holds about 82,000 distinct CDR3 sequences, about 13% seen once. The specimen sequenced was PBMCs or a T cell subset sorted from them (not recorded which). The receptor source for this set is an adult woman who had mild COVID-19 (a few samples of this study predate the infection). Cell type and time point are not known.

This clonotype was seen more than once but under ten times. The V and J genes are TRBV7-9 and TRBJ1-1, with D uncertain. CDR3 length equals 13 residues. CDR1 and CDR2 from the germline V gene are SEHNR and FQNEAQ (reference sequence). V was shortened by 7 bases and J by 4 bases, with 13 bases between the two germline ends. CDR3 in DNA: TGTGCCAGCACCGCGGGGTCAGGCACTGAAGCTTTCTTT. Its protein is CASTAGSGTEAFF.

This clonotype occurred a few times. V gene TRBV5-1 combines with J gene TRBJ2-7; the D is unclear. This CDR3 contains 15 residues. The germline gives CDR1 SGHRS, CDR2 YFSETQ. The V end lost 1 base, the J end lost 2 bases, and 13 bases lay between the germline ends. Here the CDR3 reads CASSLREVVPYEQYF. CDR3 coding DNA: TGCGCCAGCAGCTTGCGCGAGGTTGTGCCCTACGAGCAGTACTTC.

This clonotype has a handful of counts. V gene TRBV7-9 combines with J gene TRBJ1-2; 10 nucleotides match TRBD1. The germline V gene has CDR1 SEHNR and CDR2 FQNEAQ (reference sequence). With 5 bases clipped from V and 6 bases from J, the junction kept 12 bases outside the gene matches. There are 16 residues in the CDR3. In DNA form, the CDR3 reads TGTGCCAGCAGCCGAGACAGGGGGCACGTGCGCAATGGCTACACCTTC. It codes for CASSRDRGHVRNGYTF.

There are a few counts of this clonotype. The rearrangement joins TRBV7-9 to TRBJ2-7, with 9 bases lining up with TRBD2. Germline lookup yields CDR1 SEHNR and CDR2 FQNEAQ (reference sequence). Trimming cost V 4 bases and J 3 bases; bases outside gene matches: 10. This CDR3 is built from 16 residues. The CDR3 DNA reads as TGTGCCAGCAGCTCCCCGGGTAGCGGGAGTCACTACGAGCAGTACTTC. Its protein product is CASSSPGSGSHYEQYF.

This clonotype has only a few counts. The genes are TRBV24-1 and TRBJ1-2; D is ambiguous. The germline V gene has CDR1 KGHDR and CDR2 SFDVKD. CDR3 length equals 12 residues. The V and J ends lost 0 bases and 8 bases respectively, with 6 bases between them. This CDR3 reads CATSDLHRGYTF. In DNA, the CDR3 is TGTGCCACCAGTGATTTGCACCGGGGCTACACCTTC.